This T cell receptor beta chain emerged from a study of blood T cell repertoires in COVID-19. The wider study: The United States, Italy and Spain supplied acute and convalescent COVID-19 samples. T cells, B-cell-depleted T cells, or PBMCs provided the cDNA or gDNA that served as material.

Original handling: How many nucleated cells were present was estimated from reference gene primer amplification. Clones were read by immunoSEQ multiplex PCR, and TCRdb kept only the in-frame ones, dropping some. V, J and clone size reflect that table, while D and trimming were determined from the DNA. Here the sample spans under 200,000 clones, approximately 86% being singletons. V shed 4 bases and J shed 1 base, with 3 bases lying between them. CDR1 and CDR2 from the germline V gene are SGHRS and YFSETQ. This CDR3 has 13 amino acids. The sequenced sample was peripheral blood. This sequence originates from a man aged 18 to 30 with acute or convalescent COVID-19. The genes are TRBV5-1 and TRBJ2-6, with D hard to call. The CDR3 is CASSISGANVLTF. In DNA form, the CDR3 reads TGCGCCAGCAGCATATCTGGGGCCAACGTCCTGACTTTC.